What follows describes a single TCR beta chain. As yet, its antigen is unknown. Construction of the TCRbeta library involved unique molecular identifiers. TCRdb passed the PCR reads through MiXCR, listing each CDR3 protein once. This sample yields 450,000 to 550,000 distinct CDR3 sequences, of which 9.5% to 12% are seen a single time; 12% to 15% belongs to the top ten. The sample originates from a study of T-cell reconstitution after alpha-beta-depleted transplantation in children. Study-level points and caveats: Reportedly, only several hundred clones from non-depleted graft cells drove alpha-beta T-cell counts at about two months.

The sequence derives from a female patient between 2 and 10 years old who had a stem cell transplant for aplastic anemia, so the T cells may come from the graft donor. Source: PBMCs, mostly from graft donor cells, taken 180 days after TCRalphabeta/CD19-depleted stem cell transplant.

The CDR3, as DNA: TGTGCCAGCAGTCGGGGACAGCGCTATGGCTACACCTTC. Its translation: CASSRGQRYGYTF. The chain employs TRBV12-3 or TRBV12-4 and TRBJ1-2; 7 bases fit TRBD1. The CDR3 covers 13 residues. The V gene end was trimmed by 5 bases and the J gene end by 4 bases; junction bases not matched to a gene: 4.